Following are 3 T cell receptor beta chains from one sample sequenced in a study of CD8 T cells in ankylosing spondylitis. Study-wide points: What appeared characteristic of ankylosing spondylitis blood was a TCR beta motif of about eight highly homologous variants.

TCRdb reprocessed the 5' RACE reads via MiXCR and lists one record per CDR3 protein. The profile shows about 840,000 distinct CDR3 sequences, over 9.5% of them singletons. These receptors have no known antigen. Sequenced input: blood, either unsorted or a sorted T cell fraction (not recorded which). Receptors were obtained from a male donor with ankylosing spondylitis.

This clonotype was detected a few times. This chain joins TRBV15 and TRBJ1-2, with D uncertain. This CDR3 is built from 15 residues. V was pared by 4 bases and J by 0 bases, with 12 bases between. Germline values: CDR1 LNHNV, CDR2 YYDKDF (reference sequence). CDR3 DNA sequence: TGTGCCACCAGCAACAAGGTCGCTGCTAACTATGGCTACACCTTC. Encoded protein: CATSNKVAANYGYTF.

This clonotype was seen a few times. The V gene is TRBV18, the J gene TRBJ1-1; tentative D call: TRBD1 (5 bases). The CDR3 extends over 13 amino acids. Trimming stripped 0 bases from V and 6 bases from J, with 8 bases between. Per the germline V gene, CDR1 is KGHSH and CDR2 is LQKENI. CDR3 coding DNA: TGTGCCAGCTCACCACCGGGACTATCTGAAGCTTTCTTT. It encodes CASSPPGLSEAFF.

V gene TRBV11-2 combines with J gene TRBJ2-5; 10 nucleotides agree with TRBD2. Per germline, CDR1 SGHAT and CDR2 FQNNGV. V gave up 5 bases and J gave up 4 bases; unmatched junction bases: 13. The CDR3 has 17 amino acids. DNA of the CDR3: TGTGCCAGCAGCCCAACTCGGACTAGCGGCCCCTTAGAGACCCAGTACTTC. Residues: CASSPTRTSGPLETQYF.